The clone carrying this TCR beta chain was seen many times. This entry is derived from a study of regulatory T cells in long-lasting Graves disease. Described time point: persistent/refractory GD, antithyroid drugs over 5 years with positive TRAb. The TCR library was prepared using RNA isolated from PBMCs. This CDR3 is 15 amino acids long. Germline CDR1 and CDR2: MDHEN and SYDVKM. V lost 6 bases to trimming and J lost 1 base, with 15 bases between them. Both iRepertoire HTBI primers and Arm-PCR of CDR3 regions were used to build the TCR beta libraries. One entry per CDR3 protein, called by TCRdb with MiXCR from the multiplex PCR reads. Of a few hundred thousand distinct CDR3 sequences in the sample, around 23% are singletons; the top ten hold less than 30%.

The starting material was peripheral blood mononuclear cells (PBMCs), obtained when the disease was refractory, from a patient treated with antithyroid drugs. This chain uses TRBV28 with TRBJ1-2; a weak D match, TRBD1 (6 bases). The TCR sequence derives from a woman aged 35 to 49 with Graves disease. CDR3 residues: CASRPPGTNNYGYTF. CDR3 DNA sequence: TGTGCCAGCAGACCACCCGGGACAAATAACTATGGCTACACCTTC.